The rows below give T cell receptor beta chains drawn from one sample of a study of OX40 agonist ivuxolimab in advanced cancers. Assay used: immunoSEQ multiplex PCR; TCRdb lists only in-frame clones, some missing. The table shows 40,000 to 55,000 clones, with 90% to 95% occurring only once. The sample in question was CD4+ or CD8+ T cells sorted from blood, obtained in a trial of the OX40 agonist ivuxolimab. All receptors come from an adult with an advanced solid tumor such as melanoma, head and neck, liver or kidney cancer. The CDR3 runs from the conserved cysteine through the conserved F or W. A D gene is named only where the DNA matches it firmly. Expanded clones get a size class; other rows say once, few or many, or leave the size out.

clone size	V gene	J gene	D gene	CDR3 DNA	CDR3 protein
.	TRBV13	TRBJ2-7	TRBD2	TGTGCCAGCAGCCCTCAGCGGGAGTCCTACGAGCAGTACTTC	CASSPQRESYEQYF
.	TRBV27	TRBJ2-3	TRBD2	TGTGCCAGCAGTTTATGGTCTAGCGGGGAGCGTAGGGATACGCAGTATTTT	CASSLWSSGERRDTQYF
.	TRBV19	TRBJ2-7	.	TGTGCCAGTAGTATTGCTGGGACACCTTACGAGCAGTACTTC	CASSIAGTPYEQYF
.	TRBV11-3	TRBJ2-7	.	TGTGCCAGCAGCTTCCAGTGGGGCTACGAGCAGTACTTC	CASSFQWGYEQYF
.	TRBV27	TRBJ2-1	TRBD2	TGTGCCAGCAGTCCCTCAGCGGGAGTCACGTACAATGAGCAGTTCTTC	CASSPSAGVTYNEQFF
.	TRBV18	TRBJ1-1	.	TGTGCCAGCTCACCAGAGAGTCAGGGTTTGAACACTGAAGCTTTCTTT	CASSPESQGLNTEAFF
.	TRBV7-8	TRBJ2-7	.	TGTGCCAGCAGCTTAGGGATTCGGGGGTCCGAGCAGTACTTC	CASSLGIRGSEQYF
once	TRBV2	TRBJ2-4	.	TGTGCCAGCAGTGAATTGGGGCTAGGGCCTTACAAAAACATTCAGTACTTC	CASSELGLGPYKNIQYF
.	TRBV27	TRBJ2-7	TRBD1	TGTGCCAGCAGTTTAGGGACAGGGTGGCTCAACGAGCAGTACTTC	CASSLGTGWLNEQYF
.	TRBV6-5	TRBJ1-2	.	TGTGCCAGCAGAGAACAGGAAAACTATGGCTACACCTTC	CASREQENYGYTF
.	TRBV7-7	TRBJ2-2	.	TGTGCTAGCAGCTTAGTCGAGGCCGGGGAGCTGTTTTTT	CASSLVEAGELFF
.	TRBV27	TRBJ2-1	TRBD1	TGTGCCAGCAGTTTTCCCCGAGATAAACAGGGGGCCTCCTACAATGAGCAGTTCTTC	CASSFPRDKQGASYNEQFF
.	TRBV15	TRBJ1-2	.	TGTGCCACCAGCTCTACACCAGACAGGAACTATGGCTACACCTTC	CATSSTPDRNYGYTF
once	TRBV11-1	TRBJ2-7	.	TGTGCCAGTGGAGGGGGAGGGTACGAGCAGTACTTC	CASGGGGYEQYF
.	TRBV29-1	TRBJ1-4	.	TGCAGCGTTGGGAGCAACCCACGGGAAACTAATGAAAAACTGTTTTTT	CSVGSNPRETNEKLFF
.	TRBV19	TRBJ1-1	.	TGTGCCAGTAGGGACGGAGGATTGAACACTGAAGCTTTCTTT	CASRDGGLNTEAFF
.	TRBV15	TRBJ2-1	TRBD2	TGTGCCACCAGCGCTAGCGGAAGATACAATGAGCAGTTCTTC	CATSASGRYNEQFF
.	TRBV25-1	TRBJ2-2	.	TGTGCCAGCAGTGAGGGAGGAACCGGGGAGCTGTTTTTT	CASSEGGTGELFF
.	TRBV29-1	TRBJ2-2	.	TGCAGCGTACATGGGGGCAACACCGGGGAGCTGTTTTTT	CSVHGGNTGELFF
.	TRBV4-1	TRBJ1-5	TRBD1	TGCGCCAGCAGCCCACGATCACAGGGGCGGTCCGGACAGCCCCAGCATTTT	CASSPRSQGRSGQPQHF
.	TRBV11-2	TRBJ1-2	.	TGTGCCAGCAGCTTAGGGGGGGAGTCAGCTAACTATGGCTACACCTTC	CASSLGGESANYGYTF
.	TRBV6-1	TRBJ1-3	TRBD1	TGTGCCAGCAAAGACAGGGGGCTTGGAAACACCATATATTTT	CASKDRGLGNTIYF
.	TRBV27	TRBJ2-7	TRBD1	TGTGCCAGCAGTTGGGGGACAGGGGTGTCCTACGAGCAGTACTTC	CASSWGTGVSYEQYF